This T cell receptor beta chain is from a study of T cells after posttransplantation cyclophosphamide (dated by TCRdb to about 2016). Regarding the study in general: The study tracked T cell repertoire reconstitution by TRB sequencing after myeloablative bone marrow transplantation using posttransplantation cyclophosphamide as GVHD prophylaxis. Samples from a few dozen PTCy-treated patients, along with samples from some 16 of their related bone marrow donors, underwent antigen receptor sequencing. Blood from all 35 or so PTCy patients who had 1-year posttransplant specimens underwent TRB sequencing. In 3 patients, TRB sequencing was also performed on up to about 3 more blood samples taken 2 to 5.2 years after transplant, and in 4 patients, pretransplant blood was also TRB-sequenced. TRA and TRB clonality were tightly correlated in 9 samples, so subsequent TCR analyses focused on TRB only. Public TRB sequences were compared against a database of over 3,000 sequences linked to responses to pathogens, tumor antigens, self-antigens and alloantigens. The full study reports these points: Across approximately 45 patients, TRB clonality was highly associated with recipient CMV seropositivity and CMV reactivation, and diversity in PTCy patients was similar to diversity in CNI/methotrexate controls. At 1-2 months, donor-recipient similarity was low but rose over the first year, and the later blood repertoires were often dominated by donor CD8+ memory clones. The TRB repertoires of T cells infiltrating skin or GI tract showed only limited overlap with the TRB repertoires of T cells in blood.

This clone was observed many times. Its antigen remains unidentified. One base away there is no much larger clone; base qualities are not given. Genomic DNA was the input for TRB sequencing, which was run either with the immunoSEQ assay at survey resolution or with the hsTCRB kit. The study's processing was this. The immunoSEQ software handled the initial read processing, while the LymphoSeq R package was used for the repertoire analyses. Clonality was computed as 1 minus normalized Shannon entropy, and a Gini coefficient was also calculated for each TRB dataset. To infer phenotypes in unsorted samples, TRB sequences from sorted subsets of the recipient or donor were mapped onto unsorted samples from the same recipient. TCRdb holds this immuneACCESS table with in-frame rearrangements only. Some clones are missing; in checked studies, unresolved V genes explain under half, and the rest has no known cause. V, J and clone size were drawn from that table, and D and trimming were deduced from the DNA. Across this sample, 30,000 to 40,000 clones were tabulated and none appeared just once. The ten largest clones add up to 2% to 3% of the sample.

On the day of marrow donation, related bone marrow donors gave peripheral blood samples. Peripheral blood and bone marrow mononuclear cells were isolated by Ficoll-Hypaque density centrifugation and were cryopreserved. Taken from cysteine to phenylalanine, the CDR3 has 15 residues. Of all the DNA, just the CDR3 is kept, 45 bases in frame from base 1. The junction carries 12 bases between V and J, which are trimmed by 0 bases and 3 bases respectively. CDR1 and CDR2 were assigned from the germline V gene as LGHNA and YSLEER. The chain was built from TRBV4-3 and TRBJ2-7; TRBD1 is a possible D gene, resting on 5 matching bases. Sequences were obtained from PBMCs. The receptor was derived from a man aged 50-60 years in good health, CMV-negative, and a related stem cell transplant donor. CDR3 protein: CASSQDLGLRYEQYF. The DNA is TGCGCCAGCAGCCAAGATCTGGGGCTGCGCTACGAGCAGTACTTC.